This T cell receptor (beta chain) was sequenced in a study of blood T cell repertoires in COVID-19. Trimming shortened V by 8 bases and J by 4 bases, and 19 bases separated the two germline ends. Germline CDR1 SNHLY, CDR2 FYNNEI. This CDR3 comprises 15 residues. Using immunoSEQ multiplex PCR, the repertoire was profiled, and TCRdb retains in-frame clones only, with some absent. In the table there are about 280,000 clones, nearly 90% of which are singletons. The chain recombines TRBV2 with TRBJ2-3; TRBD2 is a possible D gene (6 bases). Sequencing was carried out using peripheral blood. The receptor's source is a man in his late teens or twenties with active or convalescent COVID-19. This CDR3 reads CASVVSIVAADTQYF. CDR3 sequence (DNA): TGTGCCAGCGTGGTTTCCATAGTAGCGGCAGATACGCAGTATTTT.